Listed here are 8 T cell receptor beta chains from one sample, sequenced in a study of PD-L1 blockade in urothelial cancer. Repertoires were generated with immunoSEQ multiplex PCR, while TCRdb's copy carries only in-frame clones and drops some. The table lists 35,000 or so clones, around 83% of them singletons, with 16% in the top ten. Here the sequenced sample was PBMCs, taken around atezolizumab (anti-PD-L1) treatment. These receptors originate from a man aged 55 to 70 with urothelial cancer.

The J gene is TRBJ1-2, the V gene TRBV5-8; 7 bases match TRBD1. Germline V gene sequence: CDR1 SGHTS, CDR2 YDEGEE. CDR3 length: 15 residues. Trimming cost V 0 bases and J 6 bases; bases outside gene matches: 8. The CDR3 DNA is TGTGCCAGCAGCTTGGTAGGGACAGCGCTAAATGGCTACACCTTC. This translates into CASSLVGTALNGYTF.

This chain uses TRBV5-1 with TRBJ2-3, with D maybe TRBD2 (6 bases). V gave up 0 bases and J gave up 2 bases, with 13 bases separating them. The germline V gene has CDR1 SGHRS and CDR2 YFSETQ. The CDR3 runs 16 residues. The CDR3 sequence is CASSLAGTGATDTQYF. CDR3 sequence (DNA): TGCGCCAGCAGCTTGGCCGGGACTGGGGCCACAGATACGCAGTATTTT.

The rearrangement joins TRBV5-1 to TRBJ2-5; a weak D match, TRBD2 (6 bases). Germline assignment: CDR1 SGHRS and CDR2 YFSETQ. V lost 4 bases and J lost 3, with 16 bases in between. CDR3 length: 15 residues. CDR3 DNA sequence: TGCGCCAGCAGCCCCTCCGGGGGAAGAGAAGAGACCCAGTACTTC. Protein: CASSPSGGREETQYF.

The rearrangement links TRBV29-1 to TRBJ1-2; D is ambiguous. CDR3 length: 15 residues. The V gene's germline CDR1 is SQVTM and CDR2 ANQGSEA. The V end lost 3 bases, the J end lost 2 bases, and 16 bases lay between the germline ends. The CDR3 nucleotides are TGCAGCGTTGAGGGAGGGCCGGGGTTGAACTATGGCTACACCTTC. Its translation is CSVEGGPGLNYGYTF.

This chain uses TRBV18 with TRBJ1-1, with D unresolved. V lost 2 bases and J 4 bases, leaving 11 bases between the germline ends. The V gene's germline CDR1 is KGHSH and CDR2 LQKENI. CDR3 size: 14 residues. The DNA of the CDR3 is TGTGCCAGCTCACCATCGAGGGTAGGCACTGAAGCTTTCTTT. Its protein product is CASSPSRVGTEAFF.

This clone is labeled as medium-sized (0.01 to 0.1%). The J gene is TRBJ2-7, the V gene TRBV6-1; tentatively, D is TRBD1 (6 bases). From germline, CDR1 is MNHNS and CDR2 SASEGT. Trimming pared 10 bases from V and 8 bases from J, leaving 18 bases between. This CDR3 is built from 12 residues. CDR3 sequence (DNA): TGTGCCACACAGGGACCGCTCGAAAAGCAGTACTTC. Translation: CATQGPLEKQYF.

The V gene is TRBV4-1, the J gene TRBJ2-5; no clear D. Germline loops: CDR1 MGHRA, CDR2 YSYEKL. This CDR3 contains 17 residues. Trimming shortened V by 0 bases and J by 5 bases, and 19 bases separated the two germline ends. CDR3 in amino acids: CASSQDVVPPRSETQYF. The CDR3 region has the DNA TGCGCCAGCAGCCAAGACGTCGTACCCCCGCGGTCCGAGACCCAGTACTTC.

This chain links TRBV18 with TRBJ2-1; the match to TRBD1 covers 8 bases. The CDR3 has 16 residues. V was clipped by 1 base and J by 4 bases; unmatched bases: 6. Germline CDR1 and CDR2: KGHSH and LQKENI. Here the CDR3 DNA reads TGTGCCAGCTCACCACGGACAGGGTCGATTTACAATGAGCAGTTCTTC. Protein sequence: CASSPRTGSIYNEQFF.